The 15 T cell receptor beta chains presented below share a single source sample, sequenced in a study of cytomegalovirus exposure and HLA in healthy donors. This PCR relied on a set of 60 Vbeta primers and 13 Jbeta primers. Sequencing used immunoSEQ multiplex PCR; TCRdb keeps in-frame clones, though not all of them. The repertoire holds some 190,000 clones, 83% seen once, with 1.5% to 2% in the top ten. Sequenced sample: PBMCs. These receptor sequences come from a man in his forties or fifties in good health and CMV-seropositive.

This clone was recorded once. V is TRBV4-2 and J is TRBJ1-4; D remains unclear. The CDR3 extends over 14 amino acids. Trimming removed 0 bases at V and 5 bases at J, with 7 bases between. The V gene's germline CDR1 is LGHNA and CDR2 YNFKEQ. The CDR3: CASSQDAGNEKLFF. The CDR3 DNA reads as TGTGCCAGCAGCCAAGATGCGGGAAATGAAAAACTGTTTTTT.

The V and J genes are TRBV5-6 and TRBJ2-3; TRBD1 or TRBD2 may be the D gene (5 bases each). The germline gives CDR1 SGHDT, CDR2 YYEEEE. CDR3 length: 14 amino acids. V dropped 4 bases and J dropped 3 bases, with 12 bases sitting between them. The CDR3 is CASSLGPGTDTQYF. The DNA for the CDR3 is TGTGCCAGCAGCCTGGGACCCGGGACAGATACGCAGTATTTT.

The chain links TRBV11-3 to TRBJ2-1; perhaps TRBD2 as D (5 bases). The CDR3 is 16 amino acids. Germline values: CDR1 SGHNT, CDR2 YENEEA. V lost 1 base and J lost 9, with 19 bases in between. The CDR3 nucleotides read TGTGCCAGCAGCTTAGGGACTCCCGGTGTGGGCGCTGAGCAGTTCTTC. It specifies CASSLGTPGVGAEQFF.

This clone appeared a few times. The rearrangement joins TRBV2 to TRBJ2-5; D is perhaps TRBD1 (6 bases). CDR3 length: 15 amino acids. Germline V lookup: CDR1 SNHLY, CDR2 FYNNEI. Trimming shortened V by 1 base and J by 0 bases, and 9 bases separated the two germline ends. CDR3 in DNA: TGTGCCAGCAGTGAAGACGGGACAAACCAAGAGACCCAGTACTTC. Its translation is CASSEDGTNQETQYF.

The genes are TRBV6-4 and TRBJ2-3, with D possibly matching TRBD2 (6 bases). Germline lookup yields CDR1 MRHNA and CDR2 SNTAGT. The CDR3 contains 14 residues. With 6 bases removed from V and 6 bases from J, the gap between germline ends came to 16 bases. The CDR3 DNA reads TGTGCCAGCAGGCGGGGACTTCCTCTGGATACGCAGTATTTT. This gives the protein CASRRGLPLDTQYF.

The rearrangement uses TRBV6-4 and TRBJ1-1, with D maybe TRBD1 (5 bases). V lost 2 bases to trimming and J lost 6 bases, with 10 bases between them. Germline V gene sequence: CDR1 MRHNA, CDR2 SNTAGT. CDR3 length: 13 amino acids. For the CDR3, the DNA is TGTGCCAGCAGTGACAACTTAGGGGCTGAAGCTTTCTTT. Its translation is CASSDNLGAEAFF.

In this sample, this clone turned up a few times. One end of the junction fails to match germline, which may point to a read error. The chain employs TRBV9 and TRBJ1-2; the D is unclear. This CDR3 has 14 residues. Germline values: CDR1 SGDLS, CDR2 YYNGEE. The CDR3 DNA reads TGTGCCAGCAGGGTAGCGGGAAGCCCCTATGGCTACACCTTC. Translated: CASRVAGSPYGYTF.

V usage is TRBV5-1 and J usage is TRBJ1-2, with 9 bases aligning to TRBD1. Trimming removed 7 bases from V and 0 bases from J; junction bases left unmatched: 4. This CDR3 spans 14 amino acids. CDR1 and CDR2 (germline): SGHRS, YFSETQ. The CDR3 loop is CASSQGAANYGYTF. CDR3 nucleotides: TGCGCCAGCTCACAGGGGGCTGCTAACTATGGCTACACCTTC. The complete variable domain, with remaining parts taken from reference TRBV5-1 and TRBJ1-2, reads KAGVTQTPRYLIKTRGQQVTLSCSPISGHRSVSWYQQTPGQGLQFLFEYFSETQRNKGNFPGRFSGRQFSNSRSEMNVSTLELGDSALYLCASSQGAANYGYTFGSGTRLTVV.

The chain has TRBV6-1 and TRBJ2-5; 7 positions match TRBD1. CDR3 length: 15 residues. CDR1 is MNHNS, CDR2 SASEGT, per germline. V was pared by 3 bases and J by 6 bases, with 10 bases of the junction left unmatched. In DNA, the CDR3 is TGTGCCAGCAGTGACCGTGGCAGGGGGATAAAGACCCAGTACTTC. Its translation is CASSDRGRGIKTQYF.

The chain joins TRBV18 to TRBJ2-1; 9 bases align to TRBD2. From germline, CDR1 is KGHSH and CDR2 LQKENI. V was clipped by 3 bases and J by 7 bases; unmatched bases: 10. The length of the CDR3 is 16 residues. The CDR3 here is CASSPLGAGGLNEQFF. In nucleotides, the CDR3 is TGTGCCAGCTCACCCCTTGGAGCGGGAGGTCTTAATGAGCAGTTCTTC.

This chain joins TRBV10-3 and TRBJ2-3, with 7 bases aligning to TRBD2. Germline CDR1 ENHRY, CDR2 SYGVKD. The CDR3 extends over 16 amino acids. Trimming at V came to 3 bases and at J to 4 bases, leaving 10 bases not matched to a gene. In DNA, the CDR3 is TGTGCCATCAGTGACTCGGGAGGTAAATGGGCAGATACGCAGTATTTT. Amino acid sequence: CAISDSGGKWADTQYF.

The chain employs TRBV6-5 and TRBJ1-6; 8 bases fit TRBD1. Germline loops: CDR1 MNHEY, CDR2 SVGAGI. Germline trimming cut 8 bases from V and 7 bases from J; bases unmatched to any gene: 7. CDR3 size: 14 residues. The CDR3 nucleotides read TGTGCCAGCCGGGACAGGTTAATAAATTCACCCCTCCACTTT. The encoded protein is CASRDRLINSPLHF.

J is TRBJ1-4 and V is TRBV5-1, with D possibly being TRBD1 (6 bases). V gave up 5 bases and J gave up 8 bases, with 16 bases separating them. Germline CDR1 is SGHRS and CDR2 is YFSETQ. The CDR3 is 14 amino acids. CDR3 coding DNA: TGCGCCAGCAGGCCCGGGACATTAGTGGAAAAACTGTTTTTT. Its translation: CASRPGTLVEKLFF.

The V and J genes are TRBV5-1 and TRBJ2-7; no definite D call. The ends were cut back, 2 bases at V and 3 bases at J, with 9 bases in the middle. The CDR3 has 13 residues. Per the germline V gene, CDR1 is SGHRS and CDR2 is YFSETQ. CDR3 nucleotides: TGCGCCAGCAGCTTTGATAACAGCTACGAGCAGTACTTC. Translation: CASSFDNSYEQYF.

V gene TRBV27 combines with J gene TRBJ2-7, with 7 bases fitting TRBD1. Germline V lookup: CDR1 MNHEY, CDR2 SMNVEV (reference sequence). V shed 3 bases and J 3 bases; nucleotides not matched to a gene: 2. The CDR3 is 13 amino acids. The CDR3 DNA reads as TGTGCCAGCAGTTTTACAGGGGACTACGAGCAGTACTTC. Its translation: CASSFTGDYEQYF.